A single sample gave rise to the 29 T cell receptor beta chains below, sequenced in a study of T cell responses to AZD1222 COVID-19 vaccine. TCRdb keeps only in-frame clones here, not all; method: immunoSEQ multiplex PCR. The table has fewer than 150,000 clones, over 75% seen once. Source: peripheral blood, taken 28 days after the second AZD1222 dose. These receptors were taken from an adult who received the AZD1222 COVID-19 vaccine.

The V call is TRBV28, the J call TRBJ2-3; the match to TRBD2 covers 8 bases. The CDR3 is 14 residues long. Per the germline V gene, CDR1 is MDHEN and CDR2 is SYDVKM. The ends lost 7 bases at V and 4 bases at J; junction bases unmatched: 7. The CDR3 sequence is CASTPAGAPDTQYF. CDR3 DNA sequence: TGTGCCAGCACCCCAGCGGGAGCACCAGATACGCAGTATTTT.

This sequence joins TRBV3-1 (or the pseudogene TRBV3-2) and TRBJ2-2; D gene unclear. The CDR3 is 15 residues long. Trimming took 4 bases from V and 5 from J, leaving 14 bases between them. Germline lookup yields CDR1 LGHDT and CDR2 YNNKEL (reference sequence). The CDR3 loop is CASSPRATVTGELFF. The CDR3 DNA reads as TGTGCCAGCAGCCCTAGGGCCACCGTTACCGGGGAGCTGTTTTTT.

This clone came up once. Written as DNA, the CDR3 is TGTGCCAGCAGCTCCAGGCCGCTAGGGGAGGCCAATGAGCAGTTCTTC. Protein sequence: CASSSRPLGEANEQFF. The chain uses TRBV7-9 and TRBJ2-1; D may be TRBD2 (6 bases). Germline V gives CDR1 SEHNR, CDR2 FQNEAQ (reference sequence). The CDR3 totals 16 residues. Trimming left V 4 bases short and J 6 bases short, with 19 bases between.

This chain uses TRBV6-5 with TRBJ2-3; 7 positions agree with TRBD2. The germline gives CDR1 MNHEY, CDR2 SVGAGI. CDR3 length equals 14 residues. J gave up 5 bases and V 2 bases, and 4 bases lay outside the gene matches. The CDR3 sequence is CASSYRGREDTQYF. CDR3 DNA: TGTGCCAGCAGTTACAGAGGGAGGGAAGATACGCAGTATTTT.

This chain links TRBV11-2 with TRBJ2-2; 8 bases fit TRBD1. V was pared by 4 bases and J by 6 bases, with 7 bases of the junction left unmatched. CDR1 and CDR2 from the germline V gene are SGHAT and FQNNGV. The CDR3 consists of 15 residues. For the CDR3, the DNA is TGTGCCAGCAGCTGGAACAGGGGGTTGTCCGGGGAGCTGTTTTTT. Its translation is CASSWNRGLSGELFF.

V usage is TRBV6-6 and J usage is TRBJ2-7; D possibly corresponds to TRBD2 (6 bases). The CDR3 contains 16 residues. Germline V gene lookup returns CDR1 MNHNY and CDR2 SVGAGI (reference sequence). Trimming left V 2 bases short and J 4 bases short, with 18 bases between. The CDR3 DNA reads as TGTGCCAGCAGTTACCCAGGAGGAGGGAAGGGATACGAGCAGTACTTC. Amino acids: CASSYPGGGKGYEQYF.

The J gene is TRBJ2-5, the V gene TRBV5-4, with 13 nucleotides matching TRBD2. The CDR3 covers 14 residues. V lost 6 bases and J lost 5; bases outside the gene matches: 4. Germline V CDR1 and CDR2: SGHNT, YYREEE (reference sequence). CDR3 nucleotides: TGTGCCAGCAAGACTAGCGGGAGGCAGGAGACCCAGTACTTC. Its protein product is CASKTSGRQETQYF.

The chain carries TRBV7-6 and TRBJ2-2; tentatively, D is TRBD1 (5 bases). CDR1 is SGHVS, CDR2 FNYEAQ, per germline. The CDR3 spans 16 residues. The germline V and J ends were trimmed by 1 base and 2 bases, with 11 bases remaining between them. Here the CDR3 DNA reads TGTGCCAGCAGCTTAGACCTGACAGTTAACACCGGGGAGCTGTTTTTT. As protein: CASSLDLTVNTGELFF. Full variable domain (missing parts from reference TRBV7-6 and TRBJ2-2): GAGVSQSPRYKVTKRGQDVALRCDPISGHVSLYWYRQALGQGPEFLTYFNYEAQQDKSGLPNDRFSAERPEGSISTLTIQRTEQRDSAMYRCASSLDLTVNTGELFFGEGSRLTVL.

The chain employs TRBV6-5 and TRBJ2-1; D might be TRBD2 (6 bases). Trimming removed 0 bases at V and 8 bases at J, with 11 bases between. The germline V gene has CDR1 MNHEY and CDR2 SVGAGI. CDR3 length equals 14 residues. CDR3 sequence (DNA): TGTGCCAGCAGTTACTCCCGACTAGTCCATGAGCAGTTCTTC. Protein: CASSYSRLVHEQFF.

This clone came up once. The chain recombines TRBV19 with TRBJ2-4, with 8 bases matching TRBD1. The CDR3 covers 14 residues. Losses at the gene ends were 4 bases for V and 8 bases for J; bases not matched to a gene: 7. Germline-derived CDR1 and CDR2 are LNHDA and SQIVND (reference sequence). The DNA for the CDR3 is TGTGCCAGTAGTACGACAGGGGCGAGGGACATTCAGTACTTC. Protein: CASSTTGARDIQYF.

V and J are TRBV5-6 and TRBJ2-1; 9 positions agree with TRBD2. V shed 2 bases and J 8 bases; nucleotides not matched to a gene: 8. CDR1 and CDR2 (germline): SGHDT, YYEEEE. This CDR3 has 15 amino acids. The CDR3 protein is CASSLSGGRWDEQFF. The CDR3 coding sequence is TGTGCCAGCAGCTTAAGCGGGGGGCGCTGGGATGAGCAGTTCTTC.

This sequence joins TRBV19 and TRBJ2-7; TRBD1 agrees at 10 bases. With V trimmed by 4 bases and J by 0 bases, 3 bases remained unmatched. This CDR3 contains 15 residues. Germline V gene sequence: CDR1 LNHDA, CDR2 SQIVND (reference sequence). The CDR3 sequence: CASSRGQGSSYEQYF. CDR3 DNA: TGTGCCAGTAGTAGGGGACAGGGGTCCTCCTACGAGCAGTACTTC.

The chain has TRBV5-6 and TRBJ2-5; D possibly uses TRBD1 or TRBD2 (6 bases each). The CDR3 spans 15 residues. The V end was cut by 0 bases, the J end by 5 bases, with 14 bases between. The germline V gene has CDR1 SGHDT and CDR2 YYEEEE. The CDR3 reads CASSLGLGGGETQYF. CDR3 DNA: TGTGCCAGCAGCTTGGGACTAGGAGGGGGTGAGACCCAGTACTTC.

The V gene is TRBV7-9, the J gene TRBJ2-1; tentative D call: TRBD2 (5 bases). CDR3 length: 12 residues. CDR1 is SEHNR and CDR2 is FQNEAQ in the germline V gene (reference sequence). Trimming shortened V by 1 base and J by 12 bases, and 10 bases separated the two germline ends. CDR3 nucleotides: TGTGCCAGCAGCTTAGGGGAAGGGAGGCAGTTCTTC. Residues: CASSLGEGRQFF. Full variable domain (missing parts from reference TRBV7-9 and TRBJ2-1): DTGVSQNPRHKITKRGQNVTFRCDPISEHNRLYWYRQTLGQGPEFLTYFQNEAQLEKSRLLSDRFSAERPKGSFSTLEIQRTEQGDSAMYLCASSLGEGRQFFGPGTRLTVL.

The chain joins TRBV7-9 to TRBJ2-2; D is unclear. Per germline, CDR1 SEHNR and CDR2 FQNEAQ (reference sequence). Trimming left V 1 base short and J 1 base short, with 10 bases between. This CDR3 is 16 amino acids long. The CDR3 sequence is CASSLVGQENTGELFF. CDR3 DNA: TGTGCCAGCAGCTTAGTTGGGCAGGAGAACACCGGGGAGCTGTTTTTT.

For this clone: A read error may explain this, as a much larger clone is one base away. This sample also contains other DNA sequences that code for the same CDR3. The genes are TRBV6-5 and TRBJ1-1; D perhaps matches TRBD1 (6 bases). The CDR3 runs to 14 residues. Germline V lookup: CDR1 MNHEY, CDR2 SVGAGI. V dropped 6 bases and J dropped 0 bases, with 11 bases sitting between them. The CDR3 is CASSKQGMNTEAFF. Here the CDR3 DNA reads TGTGCCAGCAGCAAACAGGGAATGAACACTGAAGCTTTCTTT.

The chain has TRBV7-2 and TRBJ1-1; 9 bases fit TRBD1. The CDR3 has 15 amino acids. V was pared by 2 bases and J by 7 bases, with 8 bases of the junction left unmatched. The germline V gene encodes CDR1 SGHTA and CDR2 FQGNSA. The CDR3 coding sequence is TGTGCCAGCAGCTTAAGATGGGACAGGGTTGATGAAGCTTTCTTT. It specifies CASSLRWDRVDEAFF.

The gene calls are TRBV18 and TRBJ2-1, with D maybe TRBD1 (6 bases). This CDR3 has 14 residues. Germline CDR1 is KGHSH and CDR2 is LQKENI. With 8 bases removed from V and 5 bases from J, the gap between germline ends came to 16 bases. CDR3 sequence: CASLSGAAHNEQFF. CDR3 coding DNA: TGTGCCAGCCTTTCAGGGGCGGCCCACAATGAGCAGTTCTTC.

The V gene is TRBV7-3, the J gene TRBJ2-2, with 7 bases identical to TRBD1. The ends lost 5 bases at V and 8 bases at J; junction bases unmatched: 11. The CDR3 spans 15 residues. Germline V lookup: CDR1 SGHTA, CDR2 FQGTGA. CDR3 sequence: CASSPYQDRRGELFF. CDR3 DNA sequence: TGTGCCAGCAGCCCCTATCAGGACAGGCGGGGGGAGCTGTTTTTT.

The V call is TRBV28, the J call TRBJ2-1; possibly TRBD1 for D (5 bases). Germline V CDR1 and CDR2: MDHEN, SYDVKM. This CDR3 is 13 amino acids long. Trimming stripped 7 bases from V and 7 bases from J, with 14 bases between. The CDR3 reads CASNRQTPNEQFF. DNA for the CDR3: TGTGCCAGCAATCGACAGACTCCAAATGAGCAGTTCTTC.

The chain joins TRBV18 to TRBJ2-3; either TRBD1 or TRBD2 may fit D (5 bases each). V was cut by 4 bases and J by 0 bases, with 14 bases left in between. CDR1 is KGHSH and CDR2 is LQKENI in the germline V gene. This CDR3 is 16 amino acids long. The CDR3 nucleotides read TGTGCCAGCTCACTTAGAGGGGCCAGGAGCACAGATACGCAGTATTTT. It yields the protein CASSLRGARSTDTQYF. The full variable domain, with the rest looked up from reference TRBV18 and TRBJ2-3, is NAGVMQNPRHLVRRRGQEARLRCSPMKGHSHVYWYRQLPEEGLKFMVYLQKENIIDESGMPKERFSAEFPKEGPSILRIQQVVRGDSAAYFCASSLRGARSTDTQYFGPGTRLTVL.

This sequence joins TRBV7-9 and TRBJ2-2; D possibly corresponds to TRBD2 (6 bases). Trimming removed 3 bases at V and 5 bases at J, with 13 bases between. Germline V gene lookup returns CDR1 SEHNR and CDR2 FQNEAQ (reference sequence). This CDR3 is built from 15 residues. The CDR3 DNA reads as TGTGCCAGCAGCTTGGGTGCCGGGGGAACCGGGGAGCTGTTTTTT. It encodes CASSLGAGGTGELFF.

This clone appeared a single time. The J gene is TRBJ2-7, the V gene TRBV3-1 (or the pseudogene TRBV3-2); D unresolved. This CDR3 has 13 amino acids. Germline V lookup: CDR1 LGHDT, CDR2 YNNKEL (reference sequence). Trimming removed 3 bases at V and 2 bases at J, with 8 bases between. The CDR3 region has the DNA TGTGCCAGCAGCCAGTTGGTGACCTACGAGCAGTACTTC. This translates into CASSQLVTYEQYF.

The chain carries TRBV7-2 and TRBJ1-6; weak D call: TRBD1 (6 bases). The germline CDR1 and CDR2 sequences are SGHTA and FQGNSA. This CDR3 has 16 residues. V was trimmed by 5 bases and J by 10 bases, leaving 21 bases between them. This CDR3 is CASSLDGDNGRSPLHF. CDR3 in DNA: TGTGCCAGCAGCCTAGACGGGGACAATGGAAGGTCACCCCTCCACTTT.

The V gene is TRBV4-1, the J gene TRBJ2-1, with TRBD1 identical over 9 bases. V shed 7 bases, J shed 6 bases, and the junction held 1 base outside the gene matches. CDR1 and CDR2 (germline): MGHRA, YSYEKL. This CDR3 contains 12 residues. The DNA of the CDR3 is TGCGCCAGCAAGGGACAGGGCAATGAGCAGTTCTTC. Its translation: CASKGQGNEQFF.

In DNA, the CDR3 is TGTGCCAGCAGTTTTACGGGTCAGCCCCAGCATTTT. As protein: CASSFTGQPQHF. V usage is TRBV6-2 or TRBV6-3 and J usage is TRBJ1-5; D not certain. The CDR3 is 12 residues long. Germline CDR1 reads MNHEY; CDR2 reads SVGEGT. V was shortened by 4 bases and J by 6 bases, with 7 bases between the two germline ends.

V gene TRBV6-5 combines with J gene TRBJ1-5; D is unresolved. Germline lookup yields CDR1 MNHEY and CDR2 SVGAGI. There are 15 residues in the CDR3. Trimming removed 7 bases at V and 6 bases at J, with 19 bases between. CDR3 bases: TGTGCCAGCAAGGAGCGTCCGGCGGGTGGTCAGCCCCAGCATTTT. The encoded protein is CASKERPAGGQPQHF.

This chain joins TRBV19 and TRBJ1-5, with TRBD1 matching 7 bases. The V segment lost 7 bases and the J segment 4 bases; nucleotides outside the gene matches: 4. The CDR3 has 13 residues. Germline V gene data show CDR1 as LNHDA and CDR2 as SQIVND (reference sequence). The CDR3 DNA reads TGTGCCAGTATGGACAGGTTGAATCAGCCCCAGCATTTT. Protein: CASMDRLNQPQHF.

The chain recombines TRBV7-2 with TRBJ1-2; 10 nucleotides line up with TRBD1. This CDR3 region has 14 residues. J lost 7 bases, V lost 1 base, and 3 bases had no gene match. Per germline, CDR1 SGHTA and CDR2 FQGNSA. CDR3 nucleotide sequence: TGTGCCAGCAGCTTAGGGGACAGGGGAAGTGGCTACACCTTC. It translates to CASSLGDRGSGYTF.